The 23 T cell receptor beta chains below come from one sample, sequenced in a study of OX40 agonist ivuxolimab in advanced cancers. Using immunoSEQ multiplex PCR, the repertoire was profiled, and TCRdb retains in-frame clones only, with some absent. The sample lists fewer than 12,000 clones, 78% occurring once. Sequenced material: CD4+ or CD8+ T cells sorted from blood, taken in a trial of the OX40 agonist ivuxolimab. The receptors here all came from an adult with an advanced solid tumor such as melanoma, head and neck, liver or kidney cancer.

This chain links TRBV7-9 with TRBJ2-3; 9 bases line up with TRBD2. The CDR3 is 15 residues long. Germline CDR1 and CDR2: SEHNR and FQNEAQ (reference sequence). V lost 6 bases, J lost 0 bases, and 4 bases stayed unmatched. The CDR3 sequence is CASRYTSGSTDTQYF. CDR3 sequence (DNA): TGTGCCAGCAGATATACTAGCGGGAGCACAGATACGCAGTATTTT. The full variable domain, completed using reference TRBV7-9 and TRBJ2-3, is DTGVSQNPRHKITKRGQNVTFRCDPISEHNRLYWYRQTLGQGPEFLTYFQNEAQLEKSRLLSDRFSAERPKGSFSTLEIQRTEQGDSAMYLCASRYTSGSTDTQYFGPGTRLTVL.

This clone was counted a single time. CDR3 nucleotide sequence: TGTGCCAGCAGCTTGATTCACAGGGACTACAATGAGCAGTTCTTC. Translated, it gives CASSLIHRDYNEQFF. V usage is TRBV5-6 and J usage is TRBJ2-1; weak D call: TRBD1 (6 bases). V dropped 1 base and J dropped 3 bases, with 11 bases sitting between them. The CDR3 covers 15 residues. The germline CDR1 and CDR2 sequences are SGHDT and YYEEEE.

This rearrangement joins TRBV7-9 to TRBJ2-7; possible D gene TRBD2, 5 bases. Germline V gene lookup returns CDR1 SEHNR and CDR2 FQNEAQ (reference sequence). This CDR3 contains 13 residues. Deletions cut 5 bases from V and 5 bases from J, with 13 bases between. The CDR3, as DNA: TGTGCCAGCAGCCAAGATCCCGGGGACGAGCAGTACTTC. Its translation: CASSQDPGDEQYF.

The chain joins TRBV6-6 to TRBJ2-7; 8 nucleotides align to TRBD1. V lost 6 bases to trimming and J lost 4 bases; unmatched junction nucleotides: 8. CDR1 and CDR2 from the germline V gene are MNHNY and SVGAGI (reference sequence). The CDR3 totals 14 residues. CDR3: CASRHLDRGYEQYF. CDR3 bases: TGTGCCAGCAGACACCTCGACAGGGGTTACGAGCAGTACTTC.

The gene calls are TRBV27 and TRBJ1-2; maybe TRBD1 (6 bases). Trimming stripped 5 bases from V and 8 bases from J, with 12 bases between. The CDR3 covers 12 residues. CDR1 is MNHEY, CDR2 SMNVEV, per germline (reference sequence). CDR3 bases: TGTGCCAGCAGTGATCAGGGGCGGGGCTACACCTTC. Encoded protein: CASSDQGRGYTF.

V and J are TRBV10-3 and TRBJ1-2, with 10 positions matching TRBD1. The CDR3 sequence is 16 residues long. Germline loops: CDR1 ENHRY, CDR2 SYGVKD. V was pared by 4 bases and J by 1 base, with 6 bases of the junction left unmatched. CDR3 residues: CAISGTGGPFNYGYTF. The CDR3 DNA is TGTGCCATCAGTGGGACAGGGGGTCCTTTTAACTATGGCTACACCTTC.

By sample fraction, this clone is medium-sized. The chain recombines TRBV15 with TRBJ2-1, with 9 bases that match TRBD2. This CDR3 spans 16 amino acids. V lost 3 bases and J lost 4; bases outside the gene matches: 7. The germline gives CDR1 LNHNV, CDR2 YYDKDF (reference sequence). CDR3 amino acids: CATSRPQREVYNEQFF. The CDR3 region has the DNA TGTGCCACCAGCAGGCCTCAGCGGGAGGTATACAATGAGCAGTTCTTC.

V usage is TRBV5-8 and J usage is TRBJ1-1; D gene ambiguous. In germline, CDR1 is SGHTS, CDR2 YDEGEE. Between the trimmed V and J ends, which lost 4 bases and 11 bases, there was a span of 15 bases. The CDR3 sequence is 12 residues long. CDR3 sequence: CASSPDDGKAFF. The CDR3 bases are TGTGCCAGCAGCCCAGATGACGGGAAGGCTTTCTTT.

The chain is built from TRBV7-8 and TRBJ2-3; the D is unclear. This CDR3 contains 15 residues. The V end lost 1 base, the J end lost 3 bases, and 11 bases lay between the germline ends. CDR1 is SGHVS and CDR2 is FQNEAQ in the germline V gene. Here the CDR3 DNA reads TGTGCCAGCAGCTTAGGTTCAGGCAGAACAGATACGCAGTATTTT. Residues: CASSLGSGRTDTQYF. Based on the CDR3 plus reference TRBV7-8 and TRBJ2-3, the full variable domain is GAGVSQSPRYKVAKRGQDVALRCDPISGHVSLFWYQQALGQGPEFLTYFQNEAQLDKSGLPSDRFFAERPEGSVSTLKIQRTQQEDSAVYLCASSLGSGRTDTQYFGPGTRLTVL.

The chain has TRBV27 and TRBJ2-1; 8 nucleotides match TRBD1. The CDR3 has 17 residues. Unmatched junction bases numbered 13, after V lost 3 bases and J lost 6 bases. In germline, CDR1 is MNHEY, CDR2 SMNVEV (reference sequence). This CDR3 is CASSFVGQGLGSNEQFF. CDR3 sequence (DNA): TGTGCCAGCAGTTTCGTTGGACAGGGACTTGGGTCCAATGAGCAGTTCTTC.

The chain uses TRBV19 and TRBJ2-3; TRBD2 matches 13 bases. Trimming cost V 3 bases and J 5 bases; bases outside gene matches: 14. The V gene's germline CDR1 is LNHDA and CDR2 SQIVND (reference sequence). The CDR3 loop spans 19 amino acids. The CDR3 is CASSIPLSRLAGGEDTQYF. In nucleotides, the CDR3 is TGTGCCAGTAGTATTCCCCTCTCCCGACTAGCGGGAGGAGAAGATACGCAGTATTTT.

The rearrangement joins TRBV9 to TRBJ2-1; D is possibly TRBD1 (6 bases). Germline V gene data show CDR1 as SGDLS and CDR2 as YYNGEE. V dropped 4 bases and J dropped 8 bases, with 16 bases sitting between them. There are 14 residues in the CDR3. The CDR3 coding sequence is TGTGCCAGCAGCCTCACCAGGACAGCGCATGAGCAGTTCTTC. Amino acids: CASSLTRTAHEQFF.

This rearrangement joins TRBV19 to TRBJ2-3; the match to TRBD2 covers 10 bases. Germline trimming cut 6 bases from V and 0 bases from J; bases unmatched to any gene: 9. Per germline, CDR1 LNHDA and CDR2 SQIVND (reference sequence). The CDR3 length is 17 residues. Here the CDR3 reads CASRGYLAGDSTDTQYF. CDR3 nucleotide sequence: TGTGCCAGTAGGGGGTATCTAGCGGGGGATAGCACAGATACGCAGTATTTT.

The V call is TRBV4-1, the J call TRBJ2-7; D is ambiguous. Germline-derived CDR1 and CDR2 are MGHRA and YSYEKL. Between the trimmed V and J ends, which lost 4 bases and 0 bases, there was a span of 4 bases. The CDR3 consists of 12 residues. The CDR3 region is CASSPSSYEQYF. CDR3 nucleotide sequence: TGCGCCAGCAGCCCCTCCTCCTACGAGCAGTACTTC.

CDR3 protein: CASSPTRVAKNIQYF. CDR3 DNA: TGTGCCAGCAGTCCCACCAGGGTAGCCAAAAACATTCAGTACTTC. The chain joins TRBV6-6 to TRBJ2-4, with D perhaps matching TRBD1 (5 bases). CDR1 is MNHNY, CDR2 SVGAGI, per germline (reference sequence). The CDR3 runs to 15 residues. V lost 5 bases to trimming and J lost 0 bases, with 11 bases between them.

The chain employs TRBV30 and TRBJ1-2; 7 bases line up with TRBD1. The V gene's germline CDR1 is GTSNPN and CDR2 SVGIG (reference sequence). This CDR3 comprises 14 residues. V lost 1 base and J lost 0; bases outside the gene matches: 2. The CDR3 spells CAWSEGQSNYGYTF. The CDR3 DNA is TGTGCCTGGAGTGAGGGACAGTCTAACTATGGCTACACCTTC. The variable domain in full, completed from reference TRBV30 and TRBJ1-2, reads SQTIHQWPATLVQPVGSPLSLECTVEGTSNPNLYWYRQAAGRGLQLLFYSVGIGQISSEVPQNLSASRPQDRQFILSSKKLLLSDSGFYLCAWSEGQSNYGYTFGSGTRLTVV.

CDR3 amino acids: CATSRPDQGSTGELFF. For the CDR3, the DNA is TGTGCCACCAGCAGACCAGATCAGGGTAGTACCGGGGAGCTGTTTTTT. This chain connects TRBV15 to TRBJ2-2, with TRBD1 as a possible D gene (5 bases). Germline CDR1 and CDR2: LNHNV and YYDKDF (reference sequence). V lost 2 bases and J lost 5, with 15 bases in between. The CDR3 has 16 amino acids.

The V and J genes are TRBV18 and TRBJ1-1; 9 bases match TRBD1. Germline loops: CDR1 KGHSH, CDR2 LQKENI. Trimming took 5 bases from V and 4 from J; bases not matched to a gene: 8. This CDR3 is 15 amino acids long. The CDR3: CASSASGTGLTEAFF. CDR3 DNA sequence: TGTGCCAGCTCAGCATCCGGGACAGGGCTCACTGAAGCTTTCTTT. Using reference TRBV18 and TRBJ1-1 for the parts outside the CDR3, the full variable domain is NAGVMQNPRHLVRRRGQEARLRCSPMKGHSHVYWYRQLPEEGLKFMVYLQKENIIDESGMPKERFSAEFPKEGPSILRIQQVVRGDSAAYFCASSASGTGLTEAFFGQGTRLTVV.

The V gene is TRBV28, the J gene TRBJ2-7, with D possibly matching TRBD2 (6 bases). The CDR3 covers 13 residues. Trimming took 3 bases from V and 3 from J, leaving 9 bases between them. Germline CDR1 and CDR2: MDHEN and SYDVKM. In DNA, the CDR3 is TGTGCCAGCAGTTTGGGGGGTAGCTACGAGCAGTACTTC. Protein sequence: CASSLGGSYEQYF.

By share, this clone ranks as medium-sized. The CDR3 DNA is TGTGCCAGCAGGAGACAGGGTGGAAACACCATATATTTT. Amino acids: CASRRQGGNTIYF. V and J are TRBV6-1 and TRBJ1-3, with 7 nucleotides matching TRBD1. The J segment lost 3 bases and the V segment lost 6 bases, leaving 2 bases of the junction unmatched. Germline V gene sequence: CDR1 MNHNS, CDR2 SASEGT. The CDR3 is 13 amino acids.

This chain links TRBV4-1 with TRBJ1-4; TRBD1 is a possible D gene (6 bases). The CDR3 sequence is 16 residues long. The germline V and J ends were trimmed by 3 bases and 4 bases, with 15 bases remaining between them. The V gene's germline CDR1 is MGHRA and CDR2 YSYEKL. The CDR3 loop reads CASSHLPGQYNEKLFF. The CDR3 DNA reads TGCGCCAGCAGCCACCTCCCTGGACAGTATAATGAAAAACTGTTTTTT.

This clone has just one count. The rearrangement links TRBV29-1 to TRBJ2-5; maybe TRBD2 (5 bases). This CDR3 is 15 amino acids long. The germline CDR1 and CDR2 sequences are SQVTM and ANQGSEA. V was cut by 3 bases and J by 1 base, with 15 bases left in between. The CDR3 loop reads CSVDFRGTPQETQYF. The CDR3, as DNA: TGCAGCGTTGATTTCCGGGGAACCCCCCAAGAGACCCAGTACTTC.

The V and J genes are TRBV5-6 and TRBJ2-6, with D uncertain. Germline-derived CDR1 and CDR2 are SGHDT and YYEEEE. The germline V and J ends were trimmed by 0 bases and 0 bases, with 7 bases remaining between them. The CDR3 has 16 residues. The CDR3 is CASSLDSYSGANVLTF. CDR3 DNA sequence: TGTGCCAGCAGCTTGGACAGCTACTCTGGGGCCAACGTCCTGACTTTC.